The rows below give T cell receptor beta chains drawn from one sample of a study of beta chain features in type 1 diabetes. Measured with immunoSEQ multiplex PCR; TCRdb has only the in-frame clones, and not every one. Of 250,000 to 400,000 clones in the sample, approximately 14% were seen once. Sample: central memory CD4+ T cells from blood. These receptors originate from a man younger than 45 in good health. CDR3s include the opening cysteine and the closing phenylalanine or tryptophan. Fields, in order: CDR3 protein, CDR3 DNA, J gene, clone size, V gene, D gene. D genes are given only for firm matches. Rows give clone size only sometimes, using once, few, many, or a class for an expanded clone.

CASRTHNEQFF,TGTGCCAGCAGGACTCACAATGAGCAGTTCTTC,TRBJ2-1,.,TRBV11-3,.
CASSLGLGRRGEKLFF,TGTGCCAGCAGTTTGGGGCTTGGGCGCCGTGGGGAAAAACTGTTTTTT,TRBJ1-4,.,TRBV7-9,.
CASSWGADTQYF,TGTGCCAGCAGCTGGGGGGCAGATACGCAGTATTTT,TRBJ2-3,few,TRBV2,.
CASRPAGGYEQYF,TGTGCCAGCAGGCCCGCGGGAGGCTACGAGCAGTACTTC,TRBJ2-7,many,TRBV2,TRBD2
CASSSPGQGPQVDWTDTQYF,TGCGCCAGCAGCTCGCCCGGACAGGGCCCCCAAGTCGACTGGACAGATACGCAGTATTTT,TRBJ2-3,few,TRBV5-1,TRBD1
CASSLGQANEQFF,TGTGCCAGCAGCCTAGGACAGGCGAATGAGCAGTTCTTC,TRBJ2-1,few,TRBV28,TRBD1
CASSNPWSGNTIYF,TGTGCCAGTAGTAATCCTTGGTCTGGAAACACCATATATTTT,TRBJ1-3,many,TRBV19,.
CASSLSRGVRGPYEQYF,TGTGCCAGCAGTTTATCCCGGGGGGTGAGGGGTCCCTACGAGCAGTACTTC,TRBJ2-7,.,TRBV27,TRBD2
CASSPTSGVGNEQFF,TGCGCCAGCAGTCCAACTAGCGGGGTTGGAAATGAGCAGTTCTTC,TRBJ2-1,.,TRBV10-2,TRBD2
CASSPSTGTYEQYF,TGCGCCAGCAGCCCTTCGACAGGGACCTACGAGCAGTACTTC,TRBJ2-7,.,TRBV5-1,TRBD1
CASSPQTGDYGYTF,TGTGCCAGCAGCCCACAAACAGGGGACTATGGCTACACCTTC,TRBJ1-2,few,TRBV7-2,TRBD1
CASSKTSGSTDTQYF,TGTGCCAGCAGCAAAACTAGCGGGAGTACAGATACGCAGTATTTT,TRBJ2-3,few,TRBV7-9,TRBD2
CASSQRRNVHSGELFF,TGTGCCAGTAGCCAAAGGAGGAATGTTCACTCCGGGGAGCTGTTTTTT,TRBJ2-2,few,TRBV19,.